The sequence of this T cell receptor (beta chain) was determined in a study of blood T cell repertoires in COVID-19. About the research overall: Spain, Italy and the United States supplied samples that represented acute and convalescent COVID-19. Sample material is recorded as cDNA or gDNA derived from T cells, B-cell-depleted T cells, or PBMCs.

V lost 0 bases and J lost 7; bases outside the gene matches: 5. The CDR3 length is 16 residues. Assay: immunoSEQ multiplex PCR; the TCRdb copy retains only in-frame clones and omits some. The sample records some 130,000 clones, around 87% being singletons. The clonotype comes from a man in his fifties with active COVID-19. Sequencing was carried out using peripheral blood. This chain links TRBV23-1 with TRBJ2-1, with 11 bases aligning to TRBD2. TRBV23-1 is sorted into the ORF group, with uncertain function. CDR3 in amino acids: CASSQSATSGVNEQFF. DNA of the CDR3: TGCGCCAGCAGTCAATCCGCGACTAGCGGGGTAAATGAGCAGTTCTTC.